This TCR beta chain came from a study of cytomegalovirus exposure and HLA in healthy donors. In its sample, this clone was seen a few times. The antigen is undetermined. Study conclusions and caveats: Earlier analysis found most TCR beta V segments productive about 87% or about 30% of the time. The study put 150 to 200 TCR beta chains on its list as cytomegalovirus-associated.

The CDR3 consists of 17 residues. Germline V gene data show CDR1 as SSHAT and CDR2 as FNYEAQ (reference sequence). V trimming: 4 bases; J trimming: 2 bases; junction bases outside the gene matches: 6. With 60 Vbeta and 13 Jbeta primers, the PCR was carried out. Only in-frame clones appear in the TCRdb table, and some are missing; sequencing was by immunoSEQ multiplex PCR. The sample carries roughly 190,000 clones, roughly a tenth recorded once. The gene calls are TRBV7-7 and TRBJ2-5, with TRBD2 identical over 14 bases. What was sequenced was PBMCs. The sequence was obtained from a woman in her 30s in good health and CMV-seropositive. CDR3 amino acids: CASSSGLAGVRQETQYF. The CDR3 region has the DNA TGTGCCAGCAGCTCGGGACTAGCGGGAGTCAGGCAAGAGACCCAGTACTTC.